These T cell receptor beta chains were read from a single sample in a study of CD8 T cells in ankylosing spondylitis. TCRdb used MiXCR to reprocess the 5' RACE reads, holding one entry per CDR3 protein. The sample shows about 540,000 distinct CDR3 sequences, approximately 12% of them seen only once. Specimen: blood, either unsorted or a sorted T cell fraction (not recorded which). Every receptor here comes from a male donor with ankylosing spondylitis. CDR3s include the opening cysteine and the closing phenylalanine or tryptophan. Fields, in order: clone size, J gene, V gene, D gene, CDR3 protein, CDR3 DNA. A D gene is named only where the DNA matches it firmly. Not every row has a clone size; where given, it reads once, few, many or a size class.

clone size: .; J gene: TRBJ2-7; V gene: TRBV10-3; D gene: TRBD2; CDR3 protein: CAISEFSGRASASEQYF; CDR3 DNA: TGTGCCATCAGTGAGTTTAGCGGGAGGGCCTCGGCTTCCGAGCAGTACTTC
clone size: .; J gene: TRBJ2-2; V gene: TRBV6-2/TRBV6-3; D gene: .; CDR3 protein: CASSSLGRDGELFF; CDR3 DNA: TGTGCCAGCAGTTCATTAGGGCGAGACGGGGAGCTGTTTTTT
clone size: many; J gene: TRBJ2-1; V gene: TRBV12-3/TRBV12-4; D gene: TRBD2; CDR3 protein: CASSPPSGSYNEQFF; CDR3 DNA: TGTGCCAGCAGCCCGCCTAGCGGCTCCTACAATGAGCAGTTCTTC
clone size: few; J gene: TRBJ2-2; V gene: TRBV29-1; D gene: .; CDR3 protein: CSVIGSPNTGELFF; CDR3 DNA: TGCAGCGTTATTGGCAGCCCGAACACCGGGGAGCTGTTTTTT
clone size: few; J gene: TRBJ2-1; V gene: TRBV28; D gene: .; CDR3 protein: CASSLPGIAYNEQFF; CDR3 DNA: TGTGCCAGCAGTTTACCGGGGATTGCCTACAATGAGCAGTTCTTC
clone size: .; J gene: TRBJ2-7; V gene: TRBV14; D gene: .; CDR3 protein: CASSQSLGLPGNEQYF; CDR3 DNA: TGTGCCAGCAGCCAAAGCCTGGGGCTGCCGGGGAACGAGCAGTACTTC
clone size: .; J gene: TRBJ1-5; V gene: TRBV5-1; D gene: .; CDR3 protein: CASSADGGNQPQHF; CDR3 DNA: TGCGCCAGCAGCGCAGATGGGGGGAATCAGCCCCAGCATTTT
clone size: few; J gene: TRBJ2-7; V gene: TRBV3-1; D gene: TRBD1; CDR3 protein: CASSQEGDRGNEQYF; CDR3 DNA: TGTGCCAGCAGCCAAGAAGGGGACAGGGGGAACGAGCAGTACTTC
clone size: many; J gene: TRBJ2-7; V gene: TRBV10-3; D gene: .; CDR3 protein: CAISALGEGYEQYF; CDR3 DNA: TGTGCCATCAGTGCCCTGGGAGAAGGCTACGAGCAGTACTTC
clone size: .; J gene: TRBJ2-1; V gene: TRBV11-2; D gene: .; CDR3 protein: CASSWGRHEQFF; CDR3 DNA: TGTGCCAGCAGCTGGGGTAGGCATGAGCAGTTCTTC
clone size: many; J gene: TRBJ2-1; V gene: TRBV5-1; D gene: TRBD1; CDR3 protein: CASSLLGQGDGNEQFF; CDR3 DNA: TGCGCCAGCAGCTTGCTCGGACAGGGGGACGGGAATGAGCAGTTCTTC
clone size: few; J gene: TRBJ2-7; V gene: TRBV2; D gene: .; CDR3 protein: CASSDPPLRAEQYF; CDR3 DNA: TGTGCCAGCAGTGACCCTCCCCTTAGGGCCGAGCAGTACTTC
clone size: .; J gene: TRBJ2-1; V gene: TRBV7-7; D gene: TRBD1; CDR3 protein: CASSQGQINEQFF; CDR3 DNA: TGTGCCAGCAGCCAGGGACAGATCAATGAGCAGTTCTTC
clone size: .; J gene: TRBJ2-3; V gene: TRBV6-1; D gene: .; CDR3 protein: CASRTVGLLDTQYF; CDR3 DNA: TGTGCCAGCAGGACCGTCGGACTATTGGATACGCAGTATTTT
clone size: few; J gene: TRBJ1-1; V gene: TRBV3-1; D gene: TRBD1; CDR3 protein: CASSQVGQGAEAFF; CDR3 DNA: TGTGCCAGCAGCCAGGTCGGACAGGGGGCTGAAGCTTTCTTT
clone size: few; J gene: TRBJ1-1; V gene: TRBV24-1; D gene: TRBD1; CDR3 protein: CATSSGTAMRAFF; CDR3 DNA: TGTGCCACCAGCTCCGGGACAGCGATGCGAGCTTTCTTT
clone size: few; J gene: TRBJ1-2; V gene: TRBV3-1; D gene: .; CDR3 protein: CASSQAVLGYGYTF; CDR3 DNA: TGTGCCAGCAGCCAGGCAGTCCTGGGCTATGGCTACACCTTC
clone size: many; J gene: TRBJ2-5; V gene: TRBV3-1; D gene: .; CDR3 protein: CASSQDEAKETQYF; CDR3 DNA: TGTGCCAGCAGCCAAGATGAAGCGAAAGAGACCCAGTACTTC
clone size: many; J gene: TRBJ2-7; V gene: TRBV12-3/TRBV12-4; D gene: .; CDR3 protein: CASSLDLSYEQYF; CDR3 DNA: TGTGCCAGCAGTTTGGACCTGTCCTACGAGCAGTACTTC
clone size: .; J gene: TRBJ1-4; V gene: TRBV4-1; D gene: .; CDR3 protein: CASSQGRGQSEKLFF; CDR3 DNA: TGCGCCAGCAGCCAAGGCCGAGGACAGTCTGAAAAACTGTTTTTT
clone size: few; J gene: TRBJ2-2; V gene: TRBV20-1; D gene: TRBD2; CDR3 protein: CSARGRTSVPTGELFF; CDR3 DNA: TGCAGTGCTAGGGGCCGGACTAGCGTTCCCACCGGGGAGCTGTTTTTT
clone size: .; J gene: TRBJ1-2; V gene: TRBV2; D gene: TRBD1; CDR3 protein: CASSGVGQGVSGYTF; CDR3 DNA: TGTGCCAGCAGTGGGGTTGGACAGGGTGTATCTGGCTACACCTTC
clone size: few; J gene: TRBJ2-7; V gene: TRBV18; D gene: TRBD2; CDR3 protein: CASSPGLAGIYEQYF; CDR3 DNA: TGTGCCAGCTCACCGGGACTAGCGGGTATCTACGAGCAGTACTTC
clone size: many; J gene: TRBJ1-1; V gene: TRBV28; D gene: TRBD1; CDR3 protein: CASSFPSTGERNTEAFF; CDR3 DNA: TGTGCCAGCAGTTTTCCTTCAACAGGGGAAAGGAACACTGAAGCTTTCTTT
clone size: .; J gene: TRBJ1-1; V gene: TRBV6-7; D gene: .; CDR3 protein: CASPGRGRTEAFF; CDR3 DNA: TGTGCCAGTCCCGGGAGGGGAAGGACTGAAGCTTTCTTT
clone size: .; J gene: TRBJ2-3; V gene: TRBV12-3/TRBV12-4; D gene: TRBD2; CDR3 protein: CATTWGGSQDTQYF; CDR3 DNA: TGTGCCACCACCTGGGGCGGGAGTCAAGATACGCAGTATTTT
clone size: .; J gene: TRBJ2-5; V gene: TRBV6-2/TRBV6-3; D gene: TRBD2; CDR3 protein: CASGTSGRGETQYF; CDR3 DNA: TGTGCCAGCGGGACTAGCGGGAGAGGAGAGACCCAGTACTTC
clone size: .; J gene: TRBJ2-5; V gene: TRBV10-1; D gene: .; CDR3 protein: CASSPGDGRQETQYF; CDR3 DNA: TGCGCCAGCAGTCCCGGGGACGGGAGACAAGAGACCCAGTACTTC
clone size: .; J gene: TRBJ2-2; V gene: TRBV18; D gene: TRBD2; CDR3 protein: CASSPMTSGRGRELFF; CDR3 DNA: TGTGCCAGCTCACCGATGACTAGCGGGAGAGGACGGGAGCTGTTTTTT
clone size: many; J gene: TRBJ1-2; V gene: TRBV3-1; D gene: .; CDR3 protein: CASLGYRYGYTF; CDR3 DNA: TGTGCCAGCCTAGGGTATAGGTATGGCTACACCTTC
clone size: .; J gene: TRBJ2-3; V gene: TRBV5-1; D gene: TRBD2; CDR3 protein: CASSLSSGVSTDTQYF; CDR3 DNA: TGCGCCAGCAGCTTGAGTAGCGGGGTTAGCACAGATACGCAGTATTTT
clone size: .; J gene: TRBJ2-5; V gene: TRBV6-1; D gene: .; CDR3 protein: CASSPPRGAETQYF; CDR3 DNA: TGTGCCAGCAGTCCCCCCAGGGGGGCTGAGACCCAGTACTTC
clone size: .; J gene: TRBJ2-1; V gene: TRBV21-1; D gene: .; CDR3 protein: CASSKFRVQLF; CDR3 DNA: TGTGCCAGCAGCAAATTTCGGGTCCAACTCTTC
clone size: few; J gene: TRBJ1-2; V gene: TRBV20-1; D gene: TRBD1; CDR3 protein: CSARQGDYGYTF; CDR3 DNA: TGCAGTGCAAGACAGGGGGACTATGGCTACACCTTC
clone size: once; J gene: TRBJ2-7; V gene: TRBV6-1; D gene: .; CDR3 protein: CASRPLTSYEQYF; CDR3 DNA: TGTGCCAGCAGACCACTGACTTCCTACGAGCAGTACTTC
clone size: few; J gene: TRBJ2-3; V gene: TRBV29-1; D gene: TRBD1; CDR3 protein: CSVVGQGFTDTQYF; CDR3 DNA: TGCAGCGTTGTGGGACAGGGATTCACAGATACGCAGTATTTT
clone size: .; J gene: TRBJ2-2; V gene: TRBV20-1; D gene: TRBD1; CDR3 protein: CSARTGGNTGELFF; CDR3 DNA: TGCAGTGCTAGGACAGGGGGGAACACCGGGGAGCTGTTTTTT
clone size: many; J gene: TRBJ2-1; V gene: TRBV12-3/TRBV12-4; D gene: TRBD2; CDR3 protein: CASSAGLAGNEQFF; CDR3 DNA: TGTGCCAGCAGTGCGGGACTAGCGGGGAATGAGCAGTTCTTC
clone size: .; J gene: TRBJ2-7; V gene: TRBV20-1; D gene: TRBD1; CDR3 protein: CSARDPRTGGSSYEQYF; CDR3 DNA: TGCAGTGCTAGAGACCCCCGAACAGGGGGAAGCTCCTACGAGCAGTACTTC